This entry is about one T cell receptor beta chain. The data belong to a study of blood T cell repertoires in COVID-19. Study-level information: Samples came from the United States, Italy and Spain, spanning acute and convalescent COVID-19. T cells, B-cell-depleted T cells, or PBMCs provided the cDNA or gDNA that served as material.

Trimming took 0 bases from V and 5 from J; bases not matched to a gene: 3. CDR1 and CDR2 (germline): SGHKS, YYEKEE (reference sequence). The CDR3 totals 15 residues. In the source study's methods: Estimates of nucleated cell counts were drawn from the amplification of reference gene primers. TCRdb's table, derived via immunoSEQ multiplex PCR, lists solely in-frame clones and lacks some. V and J calls and clone size are given by that table; D and trimming were obtained from the DNA. The sample yields 140,000 to 150,000 clones, roughly 90% seen once. Input material: peripheral blood. This clonotype was sampled from a human donor in a cohort sampled during active COVID-19. The V call is TRBV5-5, the J call TRBJ1-5; 9 positions match TRBD1. The CDR3 loop reads CASSLDGTGYQPQHF. The CDR3, as DNA: TGTGCCAGCAGCTTGGACGGGACAGGGTATCAGCCCCAGCATTTT.